This T cell receptor beta chain was profiled in a study of blood T cell repertoires in COVID-19. Study in general: The United States, Italy and Spain supplied acute and convalescent COVID-19 samples. T cells, B-cell-depleted T cells, or PBMCs supplied cDNA or gDNA.

Authors' methods: Reference gene primer amplification gave nucleated cell count estimates. Data came from immunoSEQ multiplex PCR; TCRdb stores just in-frame clones and leaves some out. V and J calls and clone size are those listed in that table; D and trimming were worked out from the DNA. The table lists 60,000 or so clones, 80% to 90% of them singletons. Germline V gene lookup returns CDR1 SGHDN and CDR2 FVKESK. The CDR3 spans 15 residues. V was pared by 2 bases and J by 4 bases, with 6 bases of the junction left unmatched. The V gene is TRBV14, the J gene TRBJ2-3; 7 nucleotides align to TRBD2. Source material: peripheral blood. The source of this sequence is a man aged 55 to 70 with acute or convalescent COVID-19. The CDR3 loop reads CASSQSLLASDTQYF. The CDR3 DNA reads as TGTGCCAGCAGCCAAAGTTTACTAGCGTCAGATACGCAGTATTTT.